These 13 T cell receptor beta chains were all obtained from the same sample, sequenced in a study of beta chain features in type 1 diabetes. Expressed TCRB transcripts were sequenced because the isolated RNA had all been reverse transcribed beforehand. Clones were sequenced by immunoSEQ multiplex PCR, and TCRdb holds only the in-frame ones, with some missing. The sample lists 900,000 or so clones, 17% occurring once. Material: naive CD4+ T cells from blood. These receptors came from a woman aged 18-29 years in good health.

This clone was seen a few times. The chain couples TRBV4-3 to TRBJ2-2; 12 bases line up with TRBD1. The CDR3 sequence is 17 residues long. The V segment lost 2 bases and the J segment 7 bases; nucleotides outside the gene matches: 8. Germline V gene sequence: CDR1 LGHNA, CDR2 YSLEER. CDR3 amino acids: CASSQHGTGGASGELFF. In nucleotides, the CDR3 is TGCGCCAGCAGCCAACATGGGACAGGGGGCGCGAGCGGGGAGCTGTTTTTT.

This clone was counted only a few times. Other DNA sequences in this specimen translate into the identical CDR3. This chain links TRBV5-4 with TRBJ2-3; D gene unclear. V was trimmed by 0 bases and J by 2 bases, leaving 4 bases between them. The CDR3 sequence is 13 residues long. CDR1 SGHNT and CDR2 YYREEE come from the germline V gene (reference sequence). CDR3 sequence reads: CASSLESTDTQYF. CDR3 coding DNA: TGTGCCAGCAGCTTGGAGTCCACAGATACGCAGTATTTT.

This clone was seen only a few times. This rearrangement joins TRBV6-5 to TRBJ2-7; D unresolved. V lost 2 bases to trimming and J lost 2 bases, with 13 bases between them. CDR1 is MNHEY and CDR2 is SVGAGI in the germline V gene. This CDR3 contains 15 residues. The CDR3 nucleotides are TGTGCCAGCAGTTACAGTGCGTCTTCCCCCTACGAGCAGTACTTC. Amino acid sequence: CASSYSASSPYEQYF.

This clone was counted a single time. The chain employs TRBV6-5 and TRBJ1-5; D might be TRBD1 (5 bases). Germline-derived CDR1 and CDR2 are MNHEY and SVGAGI. Trimming took 3 bases from V and 7 from J, leaving 10 bases between them. The length of the CDR3 is 13 residues. CDR3 sequence: CASSYAGEQPQHF. CDR3 in DNA: TGTGCCAGCAGTTATGCGGGGGAGCAGCCCCAGCATTTT.

This clone came up a few times. The rearrangement uses TRBV10-1 and TRBJ2-3; 10 bases are shared with TRBD2. Germline V gene sequence: CDR1 WNHNN, CDR2 SYGVQD (reference sequence). The V and J ends lost 3 bases and 4 bases, in that order; junction bases with no gene match: 7. The CDR3 contains 16 residues. CDR3 amino acids: CASSEAGGPDADTQYF. In nucleotides, the CDR3 is TGCGCCAGCAGTGAAGCGGGAGGGCCCGACGCAGATACGCAGTATTTT.

This rearrangement joins TRBV7-2 to TRBJ1-4; maybe TRBD1 (6 bases). From germline, CDR1 is SGHTA and CDR2 FQGNSA. The CDR3 spans 15 residues. V was shortened by 7 bases and J by 7 bases, with 19 bases between the two germline ends. DNA for the CDR3: TGTGCCAGCAACACCGGGACAAGGCGAACTGAAAAACTGTTTTTT. Residues: CASNTGTRRTEKLFF.

V usage is TRBV11-2 and J usage is TRBJ1-3; 8 bases line up with TRBD1. This CDR3 spans 16 amino acids. Germline CDR1 is SGHAT and CDR2 is FQNNGV. The junction had 10 bases not matched to a gene; V was cut back by 5 bases and J by 4 bases. The CDR3 coding sequence is TGTGCCAGCAGCCCAACGACAGGGGCTCCCGGAAACACCATATATTTT. This translates into CASSPTTGAPGNTIYF. The complete variable domain, with remaining parts taken from reference TRBV11-2 and TRBJ1-3, reads EAGVAQSPRYKIIEKRQSVAFWCNPISGHATLYWYQQILGQGPKLLIQFQNNGVVDDSQLPKDRFSAERLKGVDSTLKIQPAKLEDSAVYLCASSPTTGAPGNTIYFGEGSWLTVV.

This clone has a handful of counts. J is TRBJ1-5 and V is TRBV9; D remains ambiguous. V dropped 4 bases and J dropped 7 bases, with 12 bases sitting between them. Germline CDR1 is SGDLS and CDR2 is YYNGEE. This CDR3 is built from 13 residues. Here the CDR3 DNA reads TGTGCCAGCAGCAAAAGACCCGAGCAGCCCCAGCATTTT. Protein sequence: CASSKRPEQPQHF.

The chain employs TRBV5-4 and TRBJ2-1, with 7 bases that match TRBD2. The CDR3 consists of 19 residues. Germline loops: CDR1 SGHNT, CDR2 YYREEE (reference sequence). Germline trimming cut 0 bases from V and 6 bases from J; bases unmatched to any gene: 18. CDR3 coding DNA: TGTGCCAGCAGCTTGGAGGGGAGGGCTAGCAATCGGGCCGTCAATGAGCAGTTCTTC. This translates into CASSLEGRASNRAVNEQFF. Full variable domain (rest looked up from reference TRBV5-4 and TRBJ2-1): ETGVTQSPTHLIKTRGQQVTLRCSSQSGHNTVSWYQQALGQGPQFIFQYYREEENGRGNFPPRFSGLQFPNYSSELNVNALELDDSALYLCASSLEGRASNRAVNEQFFGPGTRLTVL.

This clone came up a few times. In the same sample, other DNA sequences code for this CDR3. The chain has TRBV2 and TRBJ1-5, with 7 bases lining up with TRBD1. Germline V gives CDR1 SNHLY, CDR2 FYNNEI. The CDR3 length is 14 residues. V shed 3 bases and J 4 bases; nucleotides not matched to a gene: 3. The CDR3 loop reads CASSEQGGNQPQHF. CDR3 nucleotide sequence: TGTGCCAGCAGTGAGCAGGGGGGGAATCAGCCCCAGCATTTT. The full variable domain, with the rest looked up from reference TRBV2 and TRBJ1-5, is EPEVTQTPSHQVTQMGQEVILRCVPISNHLYFYWYRQILGQKVEFLVSFYNNEISEKSEIFDDQFSVERPDGSNFTLKIRSTKLEDSAMYFCASSEQGGNQPQHFGDGTRLSIL.

This clone showed up just a few times. The V and J genes are TRBV6-1 and TRBJ2-1; no definite D call. The CDR3 is 14 amino acids. V lost 6 bases and J lost 6, with 15 bases in between. Per germline, CDR1 MNHNS and CDR2 SASEGT. CDR3 nucleotides: TGTGCCAGCAGCAAGAACAGAGACCGCAATGAGCAGTTCTTC. The encoded protein is CASSKNRDRNEQFF.

This clone came up a few times. V and J are TRBV7-9 and TRBJ1-1; D gene unclear. Per germline, CDR1 SEHNR and CDR2 FQNEAQ (reference sequence). The CDR3 has 14 residues. Trimming removed 1 base at V and 1 base at J, with 7 bases between. In DNA, the CDR3 is TGTGCCAGCAGCTTAGTGTTGGGGAACACTGAAGCTTTCTTT. Encoded protein: CASSLVLGNTEAFF. Full variable domain (missing parts from reference TRBV7-9 and TRBJ1-1): DTGVSQNPRHKITKRGQNVTFRCDPISEHNRLYWYRQTLGQGPEFLTYFQNEAQLEKSRLLSDRFSAERPKGSFSTLEIQRTEQGDSAMYLCASSLVLGNTEAFFGQGTRLTVV.

The CDR3 protein is CASSYSSRNIQYF. DNA of the CDR3: TGTGCCAGCAGTTACTCGTCCCGAAACATTCAGTACTTC. The rearrangement uses TRBV6-5 and TRBJ2-4; D is undetermined. Germline CDR1 MNHEY, CDR2 SVGAGI. V lost 0 bases to trimming and J lost 6 bases, with 6 bases between them. This CDR3 contains 13 residues.